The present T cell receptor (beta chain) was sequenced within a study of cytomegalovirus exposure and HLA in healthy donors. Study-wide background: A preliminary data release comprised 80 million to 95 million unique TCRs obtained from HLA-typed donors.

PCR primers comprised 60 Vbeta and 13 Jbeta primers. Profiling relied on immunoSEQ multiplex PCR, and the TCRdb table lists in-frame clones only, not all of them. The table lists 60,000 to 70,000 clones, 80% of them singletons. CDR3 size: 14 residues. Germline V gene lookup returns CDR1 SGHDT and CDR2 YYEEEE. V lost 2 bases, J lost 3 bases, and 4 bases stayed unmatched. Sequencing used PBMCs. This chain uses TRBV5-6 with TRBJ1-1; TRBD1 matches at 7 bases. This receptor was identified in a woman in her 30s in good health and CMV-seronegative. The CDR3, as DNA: TGTGCCAGCAGCTTTTTTGACAGGGACACTGAAGCTTTCTTT. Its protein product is CASSFFDRDTEAFF. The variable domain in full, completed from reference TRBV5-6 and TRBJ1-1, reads DAGVTQSPTHLIKTRGQQVTLRCSPKSGHDTVSWYQQALGQGPQFIFQYYEEEERQRGNFPDRFSGHQFPNYSSELNVNALLLGDSALYLCASSFFDRDTEAFFGQGTRLTVV.